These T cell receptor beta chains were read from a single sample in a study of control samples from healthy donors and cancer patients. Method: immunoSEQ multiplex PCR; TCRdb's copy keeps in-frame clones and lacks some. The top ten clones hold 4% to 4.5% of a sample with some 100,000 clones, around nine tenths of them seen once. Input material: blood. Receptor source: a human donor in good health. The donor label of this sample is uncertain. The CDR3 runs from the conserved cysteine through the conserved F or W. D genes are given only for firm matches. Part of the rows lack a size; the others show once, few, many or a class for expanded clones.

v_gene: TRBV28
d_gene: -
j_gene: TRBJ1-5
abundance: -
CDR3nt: TGTGCCAGCAGTTTATTCGGGGTGAGCAATCAGCCCCAGCATTTT
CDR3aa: CASSLFGVSNQPQHF

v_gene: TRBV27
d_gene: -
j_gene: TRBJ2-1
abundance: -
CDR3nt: TGTGCCAGCAGCCTCTACAATGAGCAGTTCTTC
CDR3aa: CASSLYNEQFF

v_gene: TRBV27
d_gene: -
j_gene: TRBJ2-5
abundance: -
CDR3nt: TGTGCCAGCGGCGATCGCGGTGGGGACGAGACCCAGTACTTC
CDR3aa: CASGDRGGDETQYF

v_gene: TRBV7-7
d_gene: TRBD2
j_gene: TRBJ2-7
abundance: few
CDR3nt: TGTGCTAGCAGCTTAGCGGCGGGGGGACCCTACGAGCAGTACTTC
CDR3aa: CASSLAAGGPYEQYF

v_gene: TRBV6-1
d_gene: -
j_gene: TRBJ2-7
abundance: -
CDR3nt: TGTGCCAGCAGTGAGCCCGGGACCCTGACCTACGAGCAGTACTTC
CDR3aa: CASSEPGTLTYEQYF

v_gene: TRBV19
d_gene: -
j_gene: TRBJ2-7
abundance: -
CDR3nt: TGTGCCAGTAGTATGAGTGCGCCCTACGAGCAGTACTTC
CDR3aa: CASSMSAPYEQYF

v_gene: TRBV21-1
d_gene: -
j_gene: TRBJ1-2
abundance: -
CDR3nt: TGTGCCAGCAGCACTTCGGACAGGGTTGAGCGTGGCTACACCTTC
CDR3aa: CASSTSDRVERGYTF

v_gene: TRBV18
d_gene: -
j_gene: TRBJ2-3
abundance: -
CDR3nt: TGTGCCAGCTCACCGGTCGGGGTTCACACAGATACGCAGTATTTT
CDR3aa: CASSPVGVHTDTQYF

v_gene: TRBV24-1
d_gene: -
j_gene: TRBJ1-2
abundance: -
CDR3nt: TGTGCCACCAGTGAGAACGAAGGCTACACCTTC
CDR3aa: CATSENEGYTF

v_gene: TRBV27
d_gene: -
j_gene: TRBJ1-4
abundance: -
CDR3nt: TGTGCCAGGAGACGTCACTGGGAGACTAATGAAAAACTGTTTTTT
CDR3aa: CARRRHWETNEKLFF

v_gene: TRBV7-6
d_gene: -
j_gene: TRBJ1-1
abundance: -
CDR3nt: TGTGCCAGCAGCTTATTTGCGGGTAACACTGAAGCTTTCTTT
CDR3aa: CASSLFAGNTEAFF

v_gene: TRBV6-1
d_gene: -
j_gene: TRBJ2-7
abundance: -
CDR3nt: TGTGCCAGCAGTGAAGGACAGTGGACCTACGAGCAGTACTTC
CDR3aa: CASSEGQWTYEQYF

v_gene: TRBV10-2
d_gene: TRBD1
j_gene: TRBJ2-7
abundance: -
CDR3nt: TGCGCCAGCAGTGGGACAGGCGGTTACGAGCAGTACTTC
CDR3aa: CASSGTGGYEQYF

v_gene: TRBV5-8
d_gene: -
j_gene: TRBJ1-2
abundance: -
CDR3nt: TGTGCCAGCAGCTTGTATGGGGGGAGCACACATGGCTACACCTTC
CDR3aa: CASSLYGGSTHGYTF

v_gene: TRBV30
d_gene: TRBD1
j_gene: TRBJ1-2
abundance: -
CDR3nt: TGTGCCTGGACCCCCGGGACAGGGGGCCCAGCTAACTATGGCTACACCTTC
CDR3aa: CAWTPGTGGPANYGYTF

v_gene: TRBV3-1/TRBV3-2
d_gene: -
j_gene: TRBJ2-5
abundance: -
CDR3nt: TGTGCCAGCAGTCCCCGCAGGCGCTCCTTCCAAGAGACCCAGTACTTC
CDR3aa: CASSPRRRSFQETQYF